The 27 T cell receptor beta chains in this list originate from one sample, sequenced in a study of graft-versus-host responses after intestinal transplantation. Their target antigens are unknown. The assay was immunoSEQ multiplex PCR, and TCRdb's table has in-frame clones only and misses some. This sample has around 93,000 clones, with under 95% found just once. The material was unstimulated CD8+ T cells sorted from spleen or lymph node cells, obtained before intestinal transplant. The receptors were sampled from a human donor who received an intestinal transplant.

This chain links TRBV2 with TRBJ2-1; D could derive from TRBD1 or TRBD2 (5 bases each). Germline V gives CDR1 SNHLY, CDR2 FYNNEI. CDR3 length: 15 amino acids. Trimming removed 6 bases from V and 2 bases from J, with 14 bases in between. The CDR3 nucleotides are TGTGCCAGCAGGGGGGACCATCGGACCTACAATGAGCAGTTCTTC. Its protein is CASRGDHRTYNEQFF.

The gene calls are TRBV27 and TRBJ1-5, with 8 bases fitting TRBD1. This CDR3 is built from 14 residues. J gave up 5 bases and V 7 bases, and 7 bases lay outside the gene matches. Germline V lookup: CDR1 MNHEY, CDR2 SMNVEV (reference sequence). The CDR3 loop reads CASIRSGGDQPQHF. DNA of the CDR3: TGTGCCAGCATCAGATCAGGGGGCGATCAGCCCCAGCATTTT.

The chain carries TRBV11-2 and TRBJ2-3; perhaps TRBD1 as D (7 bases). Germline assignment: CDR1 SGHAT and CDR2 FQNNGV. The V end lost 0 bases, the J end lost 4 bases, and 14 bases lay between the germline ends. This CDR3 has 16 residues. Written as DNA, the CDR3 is TGTGCCAGCAGCTTAGAACCAGGGGGGCGGGCAGATACGCAGTATTTT. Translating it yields CASSLEPGGRADTQYF.

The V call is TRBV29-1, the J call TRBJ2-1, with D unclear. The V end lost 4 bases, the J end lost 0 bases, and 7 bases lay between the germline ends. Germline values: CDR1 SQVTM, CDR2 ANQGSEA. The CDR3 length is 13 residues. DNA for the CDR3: TGCAGCGTTGCCCCTAGCTCCTACAATGAGCAGTTCTTC. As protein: CSVAPSSYNEQFF.

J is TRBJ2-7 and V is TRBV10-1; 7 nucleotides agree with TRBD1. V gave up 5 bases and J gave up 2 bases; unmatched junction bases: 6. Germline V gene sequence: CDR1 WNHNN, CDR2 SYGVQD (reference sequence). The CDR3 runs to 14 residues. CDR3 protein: CASSLWDSPYEQYF. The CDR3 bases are TGCGCCAGCAGTCTATGGGACAGTCCCTACGAGCAGTACTTC.

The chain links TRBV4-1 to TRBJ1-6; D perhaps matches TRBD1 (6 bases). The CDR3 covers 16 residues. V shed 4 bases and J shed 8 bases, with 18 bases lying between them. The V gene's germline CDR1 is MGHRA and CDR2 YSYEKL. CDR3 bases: TGCGCCAGCAGCCTTTCTCCCGGGTCAGGGGATTCACCCCTCCACTTT. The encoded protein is CASSLSPGSGDSPLHF.

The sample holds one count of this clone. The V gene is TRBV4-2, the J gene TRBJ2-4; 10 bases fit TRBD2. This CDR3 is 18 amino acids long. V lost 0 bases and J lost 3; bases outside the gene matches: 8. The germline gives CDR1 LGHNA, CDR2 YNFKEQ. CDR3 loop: CASSQEPSGGLVKNIQYF. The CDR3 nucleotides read TGTGCCAGCAGCCAAGAGCCTAGCGGGGGATTAGTCAAAAACATTCAGTACTTC.

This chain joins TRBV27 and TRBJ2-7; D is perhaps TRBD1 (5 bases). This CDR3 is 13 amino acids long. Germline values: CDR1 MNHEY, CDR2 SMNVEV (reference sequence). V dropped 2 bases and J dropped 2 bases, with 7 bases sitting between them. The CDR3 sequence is CASSLGATYEQYF. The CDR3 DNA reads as TGTGCCAGCAGTTTAGGGGCCACCTACGAGCAGTACTTC.

As DNA, the CDR3 is TGTGCCAGCAGTTACAGGGGTCCAAGCACAGATACGCAGTATTTT. Its protein is CASSYRGPSTDTQYF. V is TRBV6-5 and J is TRBJ2-3, with a tentative D call TRBD1 (5 bases). The CDR3 contains 15 residues. Germline lookup yields CDR1 MNHEY and CDR2 SVGAGI. V lost 2 bases and J 0 bases, leaving 9 bases between the germline ends.

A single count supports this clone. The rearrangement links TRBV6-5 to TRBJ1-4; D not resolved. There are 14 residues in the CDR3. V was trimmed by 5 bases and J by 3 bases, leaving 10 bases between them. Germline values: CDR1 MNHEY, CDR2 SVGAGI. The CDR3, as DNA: TGTGCCAGCAGTCCCCCGTTGGCTAATGAAAAACTGTTTTTT. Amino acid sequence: CASSPPLANEKLFF.

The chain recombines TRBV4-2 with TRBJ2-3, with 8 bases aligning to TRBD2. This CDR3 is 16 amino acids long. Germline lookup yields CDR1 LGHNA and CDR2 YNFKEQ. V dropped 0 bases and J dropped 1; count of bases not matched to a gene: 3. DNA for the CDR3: TGTGCCAGCAGCCAAGAGGCGGGGGGCGGCACAGATACGCAGTATTTT. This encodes CASSQEAGGGTDTQYF.

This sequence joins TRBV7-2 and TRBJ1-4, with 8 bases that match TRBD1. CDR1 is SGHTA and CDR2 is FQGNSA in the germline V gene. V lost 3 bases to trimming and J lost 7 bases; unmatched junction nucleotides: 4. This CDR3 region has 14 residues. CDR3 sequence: CASSLTGDIEKLFF. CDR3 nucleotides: TGTGCCAGCAGCTTGACAGGGGACATTGAAAAACTGTTTTTT.

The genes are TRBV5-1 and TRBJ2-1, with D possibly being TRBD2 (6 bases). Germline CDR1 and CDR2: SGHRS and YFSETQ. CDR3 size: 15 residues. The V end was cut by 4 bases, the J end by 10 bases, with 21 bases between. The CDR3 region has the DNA TGCGCCAGCAGCCCCAGCTCACCGGGACTTTACGAGCAGTTCTTC. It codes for CASSPSSPGLYEQFF.

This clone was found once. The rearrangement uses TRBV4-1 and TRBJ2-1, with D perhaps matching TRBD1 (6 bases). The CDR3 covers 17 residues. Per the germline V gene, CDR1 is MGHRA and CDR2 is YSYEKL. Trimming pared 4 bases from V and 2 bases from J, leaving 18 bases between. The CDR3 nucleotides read TGCGCCAGCAGCCTCCCAAGGGGGAGTTTCCCCTACAATGAGCAGTTCTTC. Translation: CASSLPRGSFPYNEQFF.

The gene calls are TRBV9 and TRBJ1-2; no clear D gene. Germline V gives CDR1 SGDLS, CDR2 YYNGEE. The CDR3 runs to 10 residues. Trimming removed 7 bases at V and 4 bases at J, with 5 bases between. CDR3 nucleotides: TGTGCCAGCTCGCTCTATGGCTACACCTTC. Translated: CASSLYGYTF.

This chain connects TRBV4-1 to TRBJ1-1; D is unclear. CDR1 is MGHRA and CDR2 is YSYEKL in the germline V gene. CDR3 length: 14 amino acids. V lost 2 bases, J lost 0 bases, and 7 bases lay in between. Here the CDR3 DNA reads TGCGCCAGCAGCCAACGACCGCTGAACACTGAAGCTTTCTTT. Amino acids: CASSQRPLNTEAFF.

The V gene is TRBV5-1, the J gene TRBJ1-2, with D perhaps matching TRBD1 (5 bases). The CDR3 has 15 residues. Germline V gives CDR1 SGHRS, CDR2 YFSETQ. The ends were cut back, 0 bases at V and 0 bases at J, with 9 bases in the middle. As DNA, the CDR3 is TGCGCCAGCAGCTTGGAGCAGGGCCCTAACTATGGCTACACCTTC. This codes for CASSLEQGPNYGYTF.

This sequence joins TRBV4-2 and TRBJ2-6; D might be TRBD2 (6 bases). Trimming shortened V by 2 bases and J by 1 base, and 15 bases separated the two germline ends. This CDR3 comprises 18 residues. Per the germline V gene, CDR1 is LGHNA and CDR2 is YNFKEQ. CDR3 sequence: CASSQRLVTESGANVLTF. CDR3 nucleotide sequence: TGTGCCAGCAGCCAACGACTAGTAACTGAGTCTGGGGCCAACGTCCTGACTTTC.

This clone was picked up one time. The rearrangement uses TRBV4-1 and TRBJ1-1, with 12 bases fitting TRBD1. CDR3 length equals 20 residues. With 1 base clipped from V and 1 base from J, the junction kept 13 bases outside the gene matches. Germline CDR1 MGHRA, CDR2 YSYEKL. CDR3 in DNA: TGCGCCAGCAGCCAAGTGCCTGCCGGGACAGGGGGCCGGGAGAACACTGAAGCTTTCTTT. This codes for CASSQVPAGTGGRENTEAFF.

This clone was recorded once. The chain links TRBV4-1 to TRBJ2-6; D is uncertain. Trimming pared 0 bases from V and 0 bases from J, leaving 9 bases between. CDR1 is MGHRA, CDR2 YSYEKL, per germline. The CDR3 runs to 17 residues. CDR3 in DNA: TGCGCCAGCAGCCAAGATTGGCAACTCTCTGGGGCCAACGTCCTGACTTTC. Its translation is CASSQDWQLSGANVLTF.

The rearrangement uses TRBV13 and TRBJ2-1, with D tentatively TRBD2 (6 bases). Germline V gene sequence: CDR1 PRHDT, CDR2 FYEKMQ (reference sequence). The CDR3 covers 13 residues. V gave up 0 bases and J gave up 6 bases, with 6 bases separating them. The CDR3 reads CASSLGTSNEQFF. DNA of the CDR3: TGTGCCAGCAGCTTAGGGACTAGCAATGAGCAGTTCTTC.

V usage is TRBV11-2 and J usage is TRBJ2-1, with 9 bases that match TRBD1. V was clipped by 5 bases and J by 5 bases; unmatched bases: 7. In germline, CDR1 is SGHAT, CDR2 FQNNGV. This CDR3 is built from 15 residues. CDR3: CASSLTGGSNNEQFF. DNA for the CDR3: TGTGCCAGCAGCCTGACAGGGGGATCGAACAATGAGCAGTTCTTC.

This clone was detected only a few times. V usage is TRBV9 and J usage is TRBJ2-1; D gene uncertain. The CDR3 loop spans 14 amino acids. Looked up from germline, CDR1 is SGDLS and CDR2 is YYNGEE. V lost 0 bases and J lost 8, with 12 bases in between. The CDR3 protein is CASSVVPDHDEQFF. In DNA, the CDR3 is TGTGCCAGCAGCGTAGTCCCCGACCACGATGAGCAGTTCTTC. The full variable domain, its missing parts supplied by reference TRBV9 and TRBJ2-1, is DSGVTQTPKHLITATGQRVTLRCSPRSGDLSVYWYQQSLDQGLQFLIQYYNGEERAKGNILERFSAQQFPDLHSELNLSSLELGDSALYFCASSVVPDHDEQFFGPGTRLTVL.

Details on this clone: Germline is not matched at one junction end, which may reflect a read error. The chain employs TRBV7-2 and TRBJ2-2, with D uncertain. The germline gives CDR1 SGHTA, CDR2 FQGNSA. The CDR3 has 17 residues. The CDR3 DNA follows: TGTGCCAGCAGCTTAGTCGGTATCCGGCGGAACACCAGGGAGCTGTTTTTT. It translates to CASSLVGIRRNTRELFF.

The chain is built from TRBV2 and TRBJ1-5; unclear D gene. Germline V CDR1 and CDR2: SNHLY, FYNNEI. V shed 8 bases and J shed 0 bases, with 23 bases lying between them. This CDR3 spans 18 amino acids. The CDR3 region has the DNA TGTGCCAGCTACGCGGGCTCAAGATTATATAATAGCAATCAGCCCCAGCATTTT. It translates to CASYAGSRLYNSNQPQHF.

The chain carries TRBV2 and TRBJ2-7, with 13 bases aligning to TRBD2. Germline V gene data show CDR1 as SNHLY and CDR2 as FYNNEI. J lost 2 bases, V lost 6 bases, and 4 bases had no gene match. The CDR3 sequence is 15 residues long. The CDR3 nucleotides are TGTGCCAGCAGACTGACTAGCGGGGGGCCCTACGAGCAGTACTTC. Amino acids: CASRLTSGGPYEQYF.

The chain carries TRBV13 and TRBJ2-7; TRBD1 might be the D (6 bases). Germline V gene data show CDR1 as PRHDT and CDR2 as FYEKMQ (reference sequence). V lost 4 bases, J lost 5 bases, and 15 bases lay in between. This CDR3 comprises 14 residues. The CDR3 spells CASSSRTVVNEQYF. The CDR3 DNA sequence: TGTGCCAGCAGCTCAAGGACAGTAGTAAACGAGCAGTACTTC.